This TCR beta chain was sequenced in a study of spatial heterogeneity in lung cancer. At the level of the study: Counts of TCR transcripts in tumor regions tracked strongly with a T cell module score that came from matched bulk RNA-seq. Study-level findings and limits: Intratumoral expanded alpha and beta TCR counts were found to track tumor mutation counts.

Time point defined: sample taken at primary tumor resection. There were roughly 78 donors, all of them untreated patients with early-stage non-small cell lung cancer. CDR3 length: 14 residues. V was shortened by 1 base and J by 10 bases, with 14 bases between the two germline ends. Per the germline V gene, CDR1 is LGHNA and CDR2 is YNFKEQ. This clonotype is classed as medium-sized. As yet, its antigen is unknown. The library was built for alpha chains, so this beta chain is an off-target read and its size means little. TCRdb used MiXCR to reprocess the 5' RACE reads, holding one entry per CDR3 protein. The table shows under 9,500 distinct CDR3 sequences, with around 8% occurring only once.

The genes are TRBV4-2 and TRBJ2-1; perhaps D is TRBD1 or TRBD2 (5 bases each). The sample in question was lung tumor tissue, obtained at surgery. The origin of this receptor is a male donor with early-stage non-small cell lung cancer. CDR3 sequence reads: CASSQAGLPGEQFF. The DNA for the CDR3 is TGTGCCAGCAGCCAAGCGGGGCTGCCTGGCGAGCAGTTCTTC.